This entry is about one TCR beta chain. This clone has more than one count but fewer than ten. No antigen is known for it. Per-base quality was not reported, and no clone a single base away is much larger than it. The data originate from a study of cytomegalovirus exposure and HLA in healthy donors (dated by TCRdb to 2015 to 2018). In the study overall: In an earlier analysis of 550 to 750 of the donors, around 300 Gb of sequence data and about 110 million unique TCR beta sequences from 150 million to 200 million T cells were reported. On average, over 200,000 unique TCR beta nucleotide sequences were sequenced per donor among 398 genotyped donors of the cohort, with around 19% of those sequences being non-productive. In addition to the first cohort of roughly 670 subjects, a separate validation cohort of around 110 different subjects was used. The number of donors typed differed by locus, with about 629-630 for A, B, C, DRB1 and DQB1, around 520 for DQA1, 600 to 610 for DPA1, and under 490 for DPB1. Rather than drawing on any new phenotypic data, the later analysis identified candidate immune exposures from TCR beta sequences and the way those sequences occurred across donors. Both class I and class II loci were covered by HLA typing, at four-digit resolution. Roughly 300 gigabases of sequencing data and approximately 85 million unique TCR sequences were included in an early release covering about 700 HLA-typed donors. A later analysis re-examined previously published TCR beta repertoires from roughly 720 donors and added high-resolution HLA genotyping to investigate patterns of TCR occurrence. The study aimed to test whether cataloging public T cell receptors could reveal signatures of past pathogen exposure. Every repertoire in the discovery cohort had been generated on one and the same sequencing platform. The T cell repertoires of several hundred subjects were profiled by immunosequencing and related to cytomegalovirus serostatus. Donor age, sex, ethnicity and CMV serostatus were collected together with the repertoire data. The genetic ancestry cluster associated with self-reported Caucasian donors included roughly 84% of the 300 to 400 genotyped donors. In a later genetic analysis, genome-wide SNP genotypes for about 55% of the roughly 700 donors were used, and that subset was treated as a discovery cohort. In an earlier analysis of 500 to 650 of the donors, high-throughput TCR beta sequencing was used to judge whether each TCR beta V gene segment behaved as functional or pseudogenic. A handful of DR-DQ haplotypes were handled as single units for association and clustering because linkage in the cohort was strong. To predict cytomegalovirus infection status, the study combined high-throughput TCR immunosequencing, statistical association of individual TCRs with disease status, and machine learning. Overall study results and their limits: According to a later analysis, most CMV-associated TCR beta chains appeared to be HLA-restricted, and the HLA associations seemed to be driven largely by CMV exposure. Some IMGT-functional V segments, including TRBV6-2 and TRBV6-3, could not be told apart with the 87-base-pair reads, so those segments were excluded. Compared with equally common non-associated chains, HLA-associated TCR beta chains in a later analysis were more clonally expanded and had lower generation probabilities. An association between a missense DCLRE1C variant and V-gene and J-gene trimming of TCR beta chains was found in a later genetic analysis and replicated in an independent cohort. A later analysis found that TCR association rates varied across HLA loci, with DRB1 alleles showing the most associated TCRs and HLA-C alleles the fewest. In an earlier analysis of approximately 600 of the donors, most TCR beta V segments were observed in productive rearrangements about 90% or about 30% of the time, broadly matching IMGT annotations. While some public TCRs were present in many individuals, most TCR sequences turned up only very rarely across donors. At a false discovery rate of 0.05, a later analysis linked some 18,000 TCR beta sequences to specific HLA alleles. Linkage disequilibrium might explain the correlated functional status among segregating V segments, but an unknown experimental factor could not be excluded. According to a later analysis, parvovirus B19, influenza, CMV and Epstein-Barr virus appeared linked to several top co-occurrence clusters. When HLA alleles, especially DR and DQ, strongly co-occurred, attributing TCR associations to individual alleles was difficult. A few of the identified cytomegalovirus-associated TCR beta chains were confirmed in vitro to be specific for cytomegalovirus antigens. HLA typing was unavailable for some donors at each locus, so association tests used only the typed subset. The cohort was sequenced for TCR beta chains only, and without alpha or paired-chain data the features that could be detected were limited. The classifier was reported to diagnose cytomegalovirus status with high specificity and sensitivity in both the original cohort and the validation cohort. Roughly 15 rarely observed V segments, including chromosome 9 orphons, were excluded from the earlier analysis of approximately 500 of the donors because counts were too low. The authors suggested that the approach could potentially be generalized to other disease states and immunological phenotypes. Immune exposure information for the cohort was limited to CMV serostatus. Roughly uniform sequencing depth across donors was assumed in presence/absence analyses, although this assumption may not hold. A cluster of highly shared sequence variants was judged likely to represent a technical artifact of the sequencing pipeline. A further reported finding was that TCR beta sequences accurately predicted the HLA-A and HLA-B alleles for most subjects in the first cohort. In a later genetic analysis, fewer N-insertions in productive TCRs were reported among donors in an Asian-associated ancestry cluster than the roughly 640-donor mean. The study gave a list of about 160 TCR beta chains associated with cytomegalovirus.

The cohort comprised fewer than 750 healthy bone marrow donors. All cohort members were sampled while nominally healthy, although unrecorded immune exposures were likely present. The donor tested CMV seronegative and was one of the 352 seronegative cohort members. A peripheral blood sample was provided by each donor, and peripheral blood mononuclear cells were used for TCR beta sequencing. Genomic DNA extraction from the blood cell samples was performed with the Qiagen DNeasy Blood Extraction Kit. The CDR3, from cysteine to phenylalanine, totals 16 residues. Of the read, only the CDR3 DNA is kept; its 48 bases are in frame from base 1. Trimmed from V: 0 bases; trimmed from J: 4 bases; junction bases lacking a gene match: 7. Per the germline V gene, MGHRA is the CDR1 and YSYEKL is the CDR2. Libraries were built with the immunoSEQ multiplex PCR assay. For the multiplex PCR, a mixture combining 60 forward primers for TCR Vbeta segments and 13 reverse primers for TCR Jbeta segments was used. Amplification of the CDR3 region of rearranged TCR beta genes was performed with a multiplex PCR assay on genomic DNA. The Illumina HiSeq System was used to sequence the amplified TCR beta libraries as 87-base-pair reads. As for the authors' bioinformatics: In a later analysis, 80 million or so unique TCR beta chains were counted across the roughly 700 repertoires, and about 9.9 million of these chains were shared by at least two donors. Raw reads were error-corrected and collapsed into unique sequences by a nearest-neighbor algorithm in which closely related sequences were merged to remove PCR and sequencing errors. V, D and J gene segments were assigned by aligning CDR3 sequences to IMGT reference sequences. For a sequence to be retained, a match of at least six nucleotides was required to both a V gene segment and a J gene segment. Rearrangements were called productive when the CDR3 lacked stop codons and stayed in frame with V and J; all others were non-productive. Following IMGT convention, CDR3 was defined as the stretch from the second conserved V-encoded cysteine up to the conserved J-encoded phenylalanine. Sequences without an unambiguous match to a single V gene segment were excluded from the earlier analysis of about 600 of the donors. In an earlier analysis of approximately 610 of the donors, V segments were called functional above 56.7% productive rearrangements and were called segregating when the between-donor standard deviation exceeded 5%. A statistical classification framework was built to diagnose cytomegalovirus status from the catalog of TCR beta chain sequences. In a later analysis, V and J genes were assigned by comparing TCR nucleotide sequences against IMGT/GENE-DB human TR gene sequences. The TCRdist pipeline was used in a later analysis to assign CDR3 sequences and most-parsimonious VDJ recombination scenarios. In a later analysis, each TCR beta chain was defined by its CDR3 amino acid sequence together with its V-gene family, and reads lacking a unique V-gene family were excluded. As a way to deal with suspected cross-contamination and a sequencing artifact, a later analysis dropped roughly 600 nucleotide sequences that were highly shared and had low generation probability. In a later analysis, a clonal expansion index for each public chain was calculated from normalized within-repertoire ranks of inferred template counts. Generation probabilities in a later analysis came from a VDJ recombination model fitted to out-of-frame rearrangements, and those results were checked against IGoR. Hypergeometric tests were used in a later analysis to score TCR-TCR, TCR-HLA and TCR-CMV co-occurrence, with a repertoire-size bias correction applied to the TCR pairs. In a later analysis, false discovery rates were estimated by permuting HLA or CMV assignments 20 times. A later analysis grouped co-occurring TCRs with DBSCAN, adding TCRdist sequence similarity when clustering within HLA-allele-positive subsets. For co-occurrence clustering, repertoires with fewer than 30,000 or more than 120,000 public chains were excluded, along with five repertoires with anomalous nucleotide sharing. TCRdb's version of the immuneACCESS table is confined to in-frame rearrangements and falls short of the full clone set. An unresolved V gene accounts for under half of the shortfall where checked; the remainder is of unknown origin. V and J calls and clone size follow that table, whereas D and trimming were derived from the DNA. Within this sample are roughly 150,000 clones, with almost 80% of them counted one time only. The ten largest clonotypes hold more than 1.3% of the sample.

What was sequenced was PBMCs. The sequence joins TRBV4-1 to TRBJ2-7; TRBD1 aligns with 9 central bases. This TCR was recovered from a male donor in good health and CMV-seronegative. The nucleotide sequence reads TGCGCCAGCAGCCAAGAGGGGACAGGGATCTTATACGAGCAGTACTTC. This translates into CASSQEGTGILYEQYF.